A selection of T cell receptor beta chains follows, all from one sample in a study of blood T cell repertoires in COVID-19. Assay: immunoSEQ multiplex PCR; the TCRdb copy retains only in-frame clones and omits some. The repertoire holds 14,000 or so clones, with around nine tenths as singletons. Source material: peripheral blood. Source of these receptors: a human donor with active COVID-19. The donor label of this sample is uncertain. Each CDR3 is given without its conserved first and last residue. Each record gives: J gene, V gene, CDR3 protein.

j_call: TRBJ2-7
v_call: TRBV27
cdr3_aa: ASSRTISGYEQY

j_call: TRBJ1-1
v_call: TRBV6-5
cdr3_aa: ASSYTLTGRTEAF

j_call: TRBJ2-3
v_call: TRBV7-3
cdr3_aa: ASSSSGGATDTQY

j_call: TRBJ1-2
v_call: TRBV11-3
cdr3_aa: ASSHRDGYGYT

j_call: TRBJ2-7
v_call: TRBV27
cdr3_aa: ASSLPRDRESYEQY

j_call: TRBJ2-1
v_call: TRBV5-1
cdr3_aa: ASSSTGSYNEQF

j_call: TRBJ2-1
v_call: TRBV30
cdr3_aa: AWAPGTSDHNEQF

j_call: TRBJ2-7
v_call: TRBV11-3
cdr3_aa: ASSLRTKGNEQY

j_call: TRBJ2-7
v_call: TRBV6-1
cdr3_aa: ASSESDRDDEQY

j_call: TRBJ1-6
v_call: TRBV5-8
cdr3_aa: ATKPHDRDRWGVNSPLH

j_call: TRBJ2-1
v_call: TRBV6-5
cdr3_aa: ASSLRRYNEQF

j_call: TRBJ2-5
v_call: TRBV7-2
cdr3_aa: ASSPGQRQETQY

j_call: TRBJ2-7
v_call: TRBV13
cdr3_aa: ASSLMRYEQY

j_call: TRBJ1-2
v_call: TRBV15
cdr3_aa: ATRGAWLSYT

j_call: TRBJ2-1
v_call: TRBV18
cdr3_aa: ASSANRGGNEQF

j_call: TRBJ2-2
v_call: TRBV5-1
cdr3_aa: ASRLSGSPTGELF

j_call: TRBJ2-5
v_call: TRBV4-1
cdr3_aa: ASSQDPGQMYQETQY

j_call: TRBJ2-6
v_call: TRBV6-5
cdr3_aa: ASSGVASGANVLT

j_call: TRBJ2-3
v_call: TRBV29-1
cdr3_aa: SVKSSGRKGKADTQY

j_call: TRBJ1-5
v_call: TRBV2
cdr3_aa: ASSDRGPLQPQH

j_call: TRBJ2-7
v_call: TRBV21-1
cdr3_aa: ASSKIRRGTSGDYEQY

j_call: TRBJ2-3
v_call: TRBV7-4
cdr3_aa: ASSPPYDTQY

j_call: TRBJ2-4
v_call: TRBV18
cdr3_aa: ASSSSRGGAKNIQY

j_call: TRBJ2-7
v_call: TRBV29-1
cdr3_aa: SVERDRGMNEQY

j_call: TRBJ2-3
v_call: TRBV5-1
cdr3_aa: ASKASSTDTQY

j_call: TRBJ2-6
v_call: TRBV29-1
cdr3_aa: SVEGGGRGSGANVLT

j_call: TRBJ2-2
v_call: TRBV6-2/TRBV6-3
cdr3_aa: ASSPSGRAPGELF